This TCR beta chain was observed in a study of OX40 agonist ivuxolimab in advanced cancers. Study context: Patients were dosed intravenously with ivuxolimab at 0.01 to 10 mg/kg every 2 weeks. Prior checkpoint blockade (anti-PD-1, anti-PD-L1 or anti-CTLA-4) was permitted; about 40% had it. Study results and caveats: Some nonresponders also had low normalized T-cell clonal expansion.

In regard to this clone: Its antigen is not known.

Libraries were prepared by immunoSEQ multiplex PCR; TCRdb keeps only in-frame clonotypes and omits some of them. The data show 55,000 to 90,000 clones, 80% to 85% seen once. The material sequenced was CD4+ or CD8+ T cells sorted from blood, taken in a trial of the OX40 agonist ivuxolimab. The origin of this receptor is an adult with an advanced solid tumor such as melanoma, head and neck, liver or kidney cancer.

The CDR3 spells CATTPRGNYGYTF. CDR3 nucleotides: TGTGCCACCACCCCGAGGGGTAACTATGGCTACACCTTC. The V gene is TRBV28, the J gene TRBJ1-2, with TRBD1 as a possible D gene (5 bases). Germline V lookup: CDR1 MDHEN, CDR2 SYDVKM. CDR3 length: 13 residues. V was shortened by 10 bases and J by 1 base, with 13 bases between the two germline ends.